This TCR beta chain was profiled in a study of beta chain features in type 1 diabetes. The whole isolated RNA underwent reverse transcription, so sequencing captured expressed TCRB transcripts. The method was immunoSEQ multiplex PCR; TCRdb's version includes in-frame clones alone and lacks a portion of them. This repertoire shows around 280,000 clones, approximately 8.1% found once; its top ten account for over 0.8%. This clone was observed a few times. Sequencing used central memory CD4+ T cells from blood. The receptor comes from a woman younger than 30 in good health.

CDR3 amino acids: CASRIPDRPNTEAFF. DNA for the CDR3: TGCGCCAGCAGGATCCCGGACAGGCCGAACACTGAAGCTTTCTTT. The chain links TRBV5-1 to TRBJ1-1; 7 nucleotides line up with TRBD1. The CDR3 covers 15 residues. Trimming at V came to 5 bases and at J to 1 base, leaving 8 bases not matched to a gene. In germline, CDR1 is SGHRS, CDR2 YFSETQ. Supplemented by reference TRBV5-1 and TRBJ1-1, the full variable domain reads KAGVTQTPRYLIKTRGQQVTLSCSPISGHRSVSWYQQTPGQGLQFLFEYFSETQRNKGNFPGRFSGRQFSNSRSEMNVSTLELGDSALYLCASRIPDRPNTEAFFGQGTRLTVV.